These T cell receptor beta chains were read from a single sample in a study of beta chain features in type 1 diabetes. Profiled with immunoSEQ multiplex PCR; TCRdb holds only in-frame clones, not every one. The sample holds hundreds of thousands of clones, around 15% seen once. Material: naive CD4+ T cells from blood. Receptor source: a man between 18 and 35 years old with type 1 diabetes. Both conserved end residues are part of each CDR3.

v_gene	j_gene	CDR3aa
TRBV28	TRBJ2-7	CASSSTSGGGEQYF
TRBV9	TRBJ1-1	CASSVGTFSTAEAFF
TRBV7-2	TRBJ1-1	CASSRTAANTEAFF
TRBV18	TRBJ1-5	CASSPQSGTGNNQPQHF
TRBV6-6	TRBJ1-2	CASNEQGAGGYTF
TRBV5-1	TRBJ2-3	CASSSRQGSTDTQYF
TRBV6-5	TRBJ2-3	CASSYSGTGSTDTQYF
TRBV6-5	TRBJ2-7	CASIQTSGLLYEQYF
TRBV15	TRBJ2-7	CATSTGTERQYF
TRBV7-6	TRBJ1-4	CASSSWGEKLFF